This T cell receptor beta chain was sequenced during a study of T cell responses to AZD1222 COVID-19 vaccine. Notes on the study in general: At baseline, seropositivity was found in only six or seven AZD1222 recipients. Samples come after the peak T cell response, not at day 14. Donors were largely white British and mainly female; clonal diversity was possibly underestimated.

Pooling covered second doses at about 4 or about 12 weeks. As concerns this clone: What it binds is not known.

Germline CDR1 reads SGHTA; CDR2 reads FQGTGA. V lost 1 base and J lost 8; bases outside the gene matches: 7. The CDR3 has 16 residues. TCRdb keeps only in-frame clones here, not all; method: immunoSEQ multiplex PCR. Here the sample spans about 94,000 clones, 85% being singletons. The material sequenced was peripheral blood, taken 28 days after the second AZD1222 dose. This TCR was sampled from an adult who received the AZD1222 COVID-19 vaccine. The chain recombines TRBV7-3 with TRBJ2-1; 11 nucleotides agree with TRBD2. CDR3 sequence reads: CASSLNSGTSGDEQFF. The CDR3 region has the DNA TGTGCCAGCAGCTTAAACTCTGGGACTAGCGGAGATGAGCAGTTCTTC.